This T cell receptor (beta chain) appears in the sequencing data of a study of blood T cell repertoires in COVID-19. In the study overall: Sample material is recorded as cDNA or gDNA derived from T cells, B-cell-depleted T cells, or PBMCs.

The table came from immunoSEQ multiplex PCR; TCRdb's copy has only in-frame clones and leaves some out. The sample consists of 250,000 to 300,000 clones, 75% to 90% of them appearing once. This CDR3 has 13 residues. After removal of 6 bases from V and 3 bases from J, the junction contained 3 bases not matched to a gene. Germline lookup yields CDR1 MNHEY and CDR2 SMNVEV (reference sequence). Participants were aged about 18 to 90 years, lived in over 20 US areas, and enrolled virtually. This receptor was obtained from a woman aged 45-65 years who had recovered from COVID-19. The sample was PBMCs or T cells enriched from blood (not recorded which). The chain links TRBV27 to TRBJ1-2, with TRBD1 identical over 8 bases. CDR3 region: CASSLTGDYGYTF. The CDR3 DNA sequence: TGTGCCAGCAGCCTGACAGGGGACTATGGCTACACCTTC.